This T cell receptor beta chain was retrieved from a study of CD8 T cells in ankylosing spondylitis. Whole-study findings and limits: For ankylosing spondylitis blood, a TCR beta motif of under ten highly homologous variants appeared characteristic. Disease-linked clones were reportedly significantly enriched in matched ankylosing spondylitis synovial fluid.

From the 5' RACE reads, TCRdb called clonotypes with MiXCR, one entry per CDR3 protein. The table has hundreds of thousands of distinct CDR3 sequences, roughly 15% seen once. This clonotype was recorded a few times. The antigen remains undetermined. The TCR was taken from a male donor with ankylosing spondylitis. Sequencing was carried out using blood, either unsorted or a sorted T cell fraction (not recorded which).

CDR3 sequence (DNA): TGTGCCAGCAGTTACTCTTGGACAGGGGGAACCGGGGAGCTGTTTTTT. It is translated as CASSYSWTGGTGELFF. V is TRBV6-5 and J is TRBJ2-2; 10 bases line up with TRBD1. With V trimmed by 0 bases and J by 5 bases, 3 bases remained unmatched. The CDR3 is 16 residues long. Germline CDR1 reads MNHEY; CDR2 reads SVGAGI.